Shown below are 25 T cell receptor beta chains from a single sample sequenced in a study of response to subunit inactivated influenza vaccine. In TCRdb, the RT-PCR reads were re-called with MiXCR into one record per CDR3 protein. This sample has about 500,000 distinct CDR3 sequences, with approximately 7.2% found just once. This specimen consisted of PBMCs from blood, obtained 23 to 25 months after vaccination. The receptors come from a man aged 50-75 years who received an inactivated influenza vaccine.

This clonotype was counted a few times. This rearrangement joins TRBV6-2 or TRBV6-3 to TRBJ2-2; possibly TRBD1 for D (6 bases). In germline, CDR1 is MNHEY, CDR2 SVGEGT. The V end was cut by 6 bases, the J end by 7 bases, with 15 bases between. This CDR3 is 14 amino acids long. The DNA of the CDR3 is TGTGCCAGCAGCTCGACAGGAAGGCACGGGGAGCTGTTTTTT. As protein: CASSSTGRHGELFF.

The J gene is TRBJ2-3, the V gene TRBV5-1; no clear D gene. From germline, CDR1 is SGHRS and CDR2 YFSETQ. The CDR3 covers 13 residues. V lost 4 bases and J lost 0, with 6 bases in between. The CDR3 reads CASSKDSTDTQYF. The CDR3 DNA is TGCGCCAGCAGCAAGGACAGCACAGATACGCAGTATTTT.

This clonotype has at least ten counts. J is TRBJ2-7 and V is TRBV20-1; no clear D gene. V was pared by 1 base and J by 3 bases, with 13 bases between. This CDR3 region has 14 residues. Germline V lookup: CDR1 DFQATT, CDR2 SNEGSKA (reference sequence). Here the CDR3 DNA reads TGCAGTGCTAGAGGACCCTACAACGGCTACGAGCAGTACTTC. Translating gives CSARGPYNGYEQYF.

This clonotype was observed a handful of times. The chain uses TRBV29-1 and TRBJ2-3, with 9 bases that match TRBD2. Trimming took 3 bases from V and 2 from J; bases not matched to a gene: 9. The CDR3 has 16 amino acids. CDR1 SQVTM and CDR2 ANQGSEA come from the germline V gene. CDR3 nucleotides: TGCAGCGTTGACAGGGGCGGCGGGGGGGACACAGATACGCAGTATTTT. Translating gives CSVDRGGGGDTDTQYF.

This clonotype came up a few times. This chain joins TRBV28 and TRBJ2-5; 9 bases match TRBD2. The CDR3 extends over 13 amino acids. Germline CDR1 and CDR2: MDHEN and SYDVKM. V lost 7 bases, J lost 2 bases, and 2 bases stayed unmatched. For the CDR3, the DNA is TGTGCCAGCACTAGCGGGGCGCAAGAGACCCAGTACTTC. As protein: CASTSGAQETQYF.

This clonotype has a handful of counts. The chain uses TRBV20-1 and TRBJ2-3; D assignment may be TRBD1 or TRBD2 (5 bases each). This CDR3 comprises 14 residues. V lost 6 bases to trimming and J lost 10 bases, with 23 bases between them. Germline values: CDR1 DFQATT, CDR2 SNEGSKA (reference sequence). The CDR3 is CSASPSGTITSQYF. The CDR3 DNA is TGCAGTGCCTCCCCGTCCGGGACCATCACATCGCAGTATTTT.

CDR3 loop: CASSQPNEKLFF. The CDR3 bases are TGTGCCTCGTCCCAACCTAATGAAAAACTGTTTTTT. V gene TRBV15 combines with J gene TRBJ1-4; no clear D gene. CDR3 length: 12 amino acids. Germline V gene data show CDR1 as LNHNV and CDR2 as YYDKDF (reference sequence). Trimming stripped 11 bases from V and 3 bases from J, with 10 bases between. Combining the CDR3 with reference TRBV15 and TRBJ1-4 gives the whole variable domain DAMVIQNPRYQVTQFGKPVTLSCSQTLNHNVMYWYQQKSSQAPKLLFHYYDKDFNNEADTPDNFQSRRPNTSFCFLDIRSPGLGDTAMYLCASSQPNEKLFFGSGTQLSVL.

The chain links TRBV24-1 to TRBJ2-5; D tentatively fits TRBD1 or TRBD2 (5 bases each). The CDR3 covers 15 residues. Trimming stripped 0 bases from V and 1 base from J, with 8 bases between. Germline V gene sequence: CDR1 KGHDR, CDR2 SFDVKD. CDR3: CATSDLWGTQETQYF. The DNA for the CDR3 is TGTGCCACCAGTGATTTGTGGGGGACCCAAGAGACCCAGTACTTC.

This clonotype was seen at least ten times. The chain uses TRBV10-3 and TRBJ2-1; 12 bases line up with TRBD2. With V trimmed by 7 bases and J by 6 bases, 10 bases remained unmatched. This CDR3 spans 16 amino acids. CDR1 and CDR2 from the germline V gene are ENHRY and SYGVKD. The CDR3 loop is CAITRLAGVVGNEQFF. CDR3 DNA sequence: TGTGCCATCACCCGACTAGCGGGAGTTGTAGGCAATGAGCAGTTCTTC.

This clonotype has only a few counts. J is TRBJ2-2 and V is TRBV10-3; 11 nucleotides match TRBD2. CDR1 is ENHRY and CDR2 is SYGVKD in the germline V gene. With V trimmed by 2 bases and J by 1 base, 0 bases remained unmatched. There are 16 residues in the CDR3. Written as DNA, the CDR3 is TGTGCCATCAGTGAGACTAGCGGGGGGAACACCGGGGAGCTGTTTTTT. It encodes CAISETSGGNTGELFF.

This clonotype showed up just a few times. The chain recombines TRBV7-2 with TRBJ2-3; D is undetermined. Trimming cost V 4 bases and J 4 bases, with 12 bases left between them. The CDR3 is 14 amino acids. CDR1 and CDR2 from the germline V gene are SGHTA and FQGNSA. DNA for the CDR3: TGTGCCAGCAGCTGGTTTCAGGTTTCAGATACGCAGTATTTT. Translated: CASSWFQVSDTQYF.

This clonotype was counted ten times or more. The chain uses TRBV5-1 and TRBJ1-6; D gene ambiguous. The CDR3 sequence is 14 residues long. V was trimmed by 4 bases and J by 9 bases, leaving 14 bases between them. CDR1 and CDR2 (germline): SGHRS, YFSETQ. The CDR3: CASSQVGEGSPLHF. The DNA of the CDR3 is TGCGCCAGCAGCCAAGTGGGTGAAGGTTCACCCCTCCACTTT.

There are a few counts of this clonotype. The rearrangement links TRBV10-3 to TRBJ2-7; D unclear. V lost 0 bases to trimming and J lost 4 bases, with 4 bases between them. The CDR3 is 12 amino acids. Germline V gene sequence: CDR1 ENHRY, CDR2 SYGVKD. CDR3 sequence: CAISESVYEQYF. CDR3 coding DNA: TGTGCCATCAGTGAGTCGGTTTACGAGCAGTACTTC.

The V and J genes are TRBV28 and TRBJ2-3, with 12 bases fitting TRBD2. The CDR3 runs 15 residues. Germline CDR1 is MDHEN and CDR2 is SYDVKM. V was pared by 6 bases and J by 5 bases, with 6 bases of the junction left unmatched. The CDR3 DNA is TGTGCCAGCAGCAAACTAGCGGGGGGAAGAGATACGCAGTATTTT. This translates into CASSKLAGGRDTQYF.

This clonotype turned up a few times. The V and J genes are TRBV10-3 and TRBJ2-5, with 12 nucleotides matching TRBD1. V lost 3 bases, J lost 5 bases, and 4 bases stayed unmatched. CDR1 and CDR2 from the germline V gene are ENHRY and SYGVKD. CDR3 length: 15 amino acids. This CDR3 reads CAISDRDRGLETQYF. The CDR3 DNA reads TGTGCCATCAGTGACCGGGACAGGGGGCTTGAGACCCAGTACTTC.

The rearrangement joins TRBV10-2 to TRBJ2-3; D is unresolved. The germline V and J ends were trimmed by 3 bases and 1 base, with 14 bases remaining between them. The length of the CDR3 is 16 residues. CDR1 is WSHSY, CDR2 SAAADI, per germline. The CDR3 spells CASSDWHPAGTDTQYF. In nucleotides, the CDR3 is TGCGCCAGCAGTGACTGGCACCCGGCGGGCACAGATACGCAGTATTTT.

There are many counts of this clonotype. The chain recombines TRBV4-3 with TRBJ2-1, with a possible D match to TRBD1 (6 bases). Germline V gene sequence: CDR1 LGHNA, CDR2 YSLEER. V lost 0 bases and J 0 bases, leaving 18 bases between the germline ends. This CDR3 spans 19 amino acids. CDR3 sequence (DNA): TGCGCCAGCAGCCAAGATTTTCGGGACACTGAGAGCTCCTACAATGAGCAGTTCTTC. Translated: CASSQDFRDTESSYNEQFF.

This clonotype turned up a few times. The chain has TRBV12-3 or TRBV12-4 and TRBJ2-3; D call uncertain. The ends were cut back, 3 bases at V and 2 bases at J, with 9 bases in the middle. CDR3 length: 14 residues. CDR3 protein: CASSFMLNTDTQYF. CDR3 nucleotides: TGTGCCAGCAGTTTTATGCTAAACACAGATACGCAGTATTTT.

This clonotype was counted only a few times. This chain uses TRBV24-1 with TRBJ2-1; D is unclear. This CDR3 spans 16 amino acids. The germline CDR1 and CDR2 sequences are KGHDR and SFDVKD. V lost 2 bases and J 2 bases, leaving 12 bases between the germline ends. CDR3 amino acids: CATSDSLGFAYNEQFF. CDR3 nucleotides: TGTGCCACCAGTGATTCATTGGGGTTCGCCTACAATGAGCAGTTCTTC.

This clonotype turned up a few times. V and J are TRBV6-2 or TRBV6-3 and TRBJ2-5; 8 bases agree with TRBD2. Per the germline V gene, CDR1 is MNHEY and CDR2 is SVGEGT. This CDR3 is built from 13 residues. V dropped 7 bases and J dropped 5; count of bases not matched to a gene: 6. The CDR3 DNA is TGTGCCAGCACCGTAGCGGGATTGGAGACCCAGTACTTC. This encodes CASTVAGLETQYF.

This sequence joins TRBV20-1 and TRBJ2-3; 10 bases map to TRBD2. The CDR3 totals 14 residues. V shed 1 base, J shed 8 bases, and the junction held 6 bases outside the gene matches. Germline assignment: CDR1 DFQATT and CDR2 SNEGSKA (reference sequence). This CDR3 reads CSARVEAGGGTQYF. DNA for the CDR3: TGCAGTGCTAGAGTAGAAGCGGGAGGGGGTACGCAGTATTTT.

As regards this clonotype: This may be a read error: a much more frequent sequence differs by one nucleotide. The chain recombines TRBV28 with TRBJ2-7; the D gene is possibly TRBD1 (5 bases). Trimming took off 4 bases at V and 0 bases at J, with 10 bases between the two ends. This CDR3 is 14 amino acids long. The germline V gene has CDR1 MDHEN and CDR2 SYDVKM. The CDR3 DNA reads as TGTGCCAGCAGTTACCCCAGGGACTCCTACGAGCAGTACTTC. This codes for CASSYPRDSYEQYF.

This clonotype was recorded a few times. The V call is TRBV30, the J call TRBJ1-1; weak D call: TRBD1 (5 bases). Germline V gives CDR1 GTSNPN, CDR2 SVGIG (reference sequence). This CDR3 region has 13 residues. V lost 2 bases, J lost 1 base, and 8 bases lay in between. The CDR3 reads CAWSLGTNTEAFF. The CDR3 region has the DNA TGTGCCTGGAGTCTCGGGACGAACACTGAAGCTTTCTTT.

This chain connects TRBV10-3 to TRBJ2-1, with a possible D match to TRBD1 (6 bases). The CDR3 loop spans 15 amino acids. Germline V gene sequence: CDR1 ENHRY, CDR2 SYGVKD. V lost 0 bases, J lost 4 bases, and 10 bases lay in between. This chain's CDR3 is CAISESGARYNEQFF. The CDR3 DNA is TGTGCCATCAGTGAGTCGGGGGCAAGGTACAATGAGCAGTTCTTC.

In its sample, this clonotype was seen a few times. V and J are TRBV11-2 and TRBJ2-1; D is undetermined. V lost 7 bases to trimming and J lost 3 bases, with 10 bases between them. The CDR3 runs to 13 residues. Germline V CDR1 and CDR2: SGHAT, FQNNGV. The CDR3 region has the DNA TGTGCCAGCAAGCAGGTACTCTACAATGAGCAGTTCTTC. It encodes CASKQVLYNEQFF.